This T cell receptor beta chain originates from a study of T cells in Graves' hyperthyroidism and ophthalmopathy. This clonotype was observed a handful of times. The antigen is not known. Blood was obtained at the first hyperthyroidism diagnosis, which preceded any ophthalmopathy symptoms. Template material for amplifying TCR beta CDR3 regions consisted of RNA transcripts. Carried out on the TCR CDR3, a first-round RT-PCR used the HTBI primer set. TCRdb used MiXCR to reprocess the multiplex PCR reads, holding one entry per CDR3 protein. The sample includes approximately 620,000 distinct CDR3 sequences, about 15% of them seen just once. The V end lost 10 bases, the J end lost 0 bases, and 15 bases lay between the germline ends. Germline V CDR1 and CDR2: SGHVS, FQNEAQ. The CDR3 totals 14 residues. Study-level results: Researchers found most expanded thyroid clonotypes above 0.001 in blood as well. A 13 V-J signature model discriminated ophthalmopathy versus stable hyperthyroidism. The model identified upcoming ophthalmopathy a median approximately six months ahead of onset.

The sequenced sample consisted of blood. The sequence was obtained from a woman aged 25 to 39 with Graves' hyperthyroidism that later progressed to Graves' ophthalmopathy. V is TRBV7-8 and J is TRBJ1-1; possible D gene TRBD1, 6 bases. The CDR3 coding sequence is TGTGCCAATAGAACCACAGGGTTGAACACTGAAGCTTTCTTT. This sequence encodes CANRTTGLNTEAFF.